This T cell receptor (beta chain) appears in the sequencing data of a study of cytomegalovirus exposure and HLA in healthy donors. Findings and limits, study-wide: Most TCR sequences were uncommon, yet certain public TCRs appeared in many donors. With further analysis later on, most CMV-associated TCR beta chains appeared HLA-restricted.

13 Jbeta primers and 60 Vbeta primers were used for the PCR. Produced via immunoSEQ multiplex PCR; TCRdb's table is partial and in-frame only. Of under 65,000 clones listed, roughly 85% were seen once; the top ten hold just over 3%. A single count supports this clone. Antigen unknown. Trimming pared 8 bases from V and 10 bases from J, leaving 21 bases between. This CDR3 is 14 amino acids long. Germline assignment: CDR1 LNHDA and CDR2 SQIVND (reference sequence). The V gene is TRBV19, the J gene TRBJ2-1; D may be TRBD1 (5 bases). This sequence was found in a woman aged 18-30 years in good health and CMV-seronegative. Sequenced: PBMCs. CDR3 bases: TGTGCCAGTGGGATGGGTGGCAGGGCTGAGGAGCAGTTCTTC. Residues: CASGMGGRAEEQFF.